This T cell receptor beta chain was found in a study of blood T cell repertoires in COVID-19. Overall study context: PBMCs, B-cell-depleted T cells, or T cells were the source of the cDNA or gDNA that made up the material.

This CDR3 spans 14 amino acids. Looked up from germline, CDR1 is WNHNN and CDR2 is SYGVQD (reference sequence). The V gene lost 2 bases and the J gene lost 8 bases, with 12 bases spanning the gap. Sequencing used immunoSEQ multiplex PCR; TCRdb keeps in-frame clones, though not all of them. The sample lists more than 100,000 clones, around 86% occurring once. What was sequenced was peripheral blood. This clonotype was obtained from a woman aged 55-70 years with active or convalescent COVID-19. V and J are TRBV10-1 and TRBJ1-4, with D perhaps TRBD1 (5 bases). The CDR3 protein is CASSESTGVEKLFF. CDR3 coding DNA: TGCGCCAGCAGTGAGAGTACAGGAGTCGAAAAACTGTTTTTT.